Detailed here is one T cell receptor beta chain. During active infection, Seattle patients enrolled and were then monitored through disease. The data originate from a study of blood T cell repertoires in COVID-19. Study details: COVID-19 samples, acute and convalescent, were from the United States, Italy and Spain. Sources were T cells, B-cell-depleted T cells, or PBMCs; the material itself was cDNA or gDNA.

How the authors handled the data: Estimation of nucleated cell counts was performed using reference gene primer amplification. Profiled with immunoSEQ multiplex PCR; TCRdb holds only in-frame clones, not every one. D and trimming were read from the DNA, whereas the V and J calls and clone size are those reported in that table. This sample carries 100,000 to 150,000 clones, around 89% of them seen once, and the ten largest clones take about 4%. What was sequenced was peripheral blood. The clonotype comes from a woman aged 55-70 years with COVID-19, enrolled during active disease.

The CDR3 nucleotides are TGCGCCAGCAGCTTGGCAGAGGCGGCGAGGGCTGGGGCCAACGTCCTGACTTTC. Translated, it gives CASSLAEAARAGANVLTF. V is TRBV5-1 and J is TRBJ2-6; possible D gene TRBD2, 5 bases. V lost 0 bases, J lost 2 bases, and 15 bases lay in between. The CDR3 runs to 18 residues. The germline V gene has CDR1 SGHRS and CDR2 YFSETQ.